The clone carrying this TCR beta chain came up once. The data stem from a study of blood T cell repertoires in COVID-19. Study-wide background: Material from acute and convalescent COVID-19 was sourced from the United States, Italy and Spain.

In germline, CDR1 is MNHNY, CDR2 SVGAGI (reference sequence). The CDR3 totals 16 residues. The V gene end was trimmed by 6 bases and the J gene end by 0 bases; junction bases not matched to a gene: 9. In the study's own analysis: The authors estimated nucleated cell counts from reference gene primer amplification. Sequencing was performed with immunoSEQ multiplex PCR; in TCRdb, only in-frame clones are kept and a portion is missing. That table is the source of V, J and clone size, and D and trimming were worked out from the DNA. The table has over 150,000 clones, approximately 90% seen once. The chain carries TRBV6-6 and TRBJ2-3, with 7 bases that match TRBD2. The sequence derives from a man aged 25 to 45 with acute or convalescent COVID-19. Sequenced input: peripheral blood. The DNA for the CDR3 is TGTGCCAGCAGCTCGGTCGGGGGGACTAGCACAGATACGCAGTATTTT. It codes for CASSSVGGTSTDTQYF.